A selection of T cell receptor beta chains follows, all from one sample in a study of T cell repertoires in aging, cancer and after chemotherapy. One entry per CDR3 protein results from TCRdb running MiXCR on the multiplex PCR reads. The top ten clones hold about 3.1% of a sample with 7,900 or so distinct CDR3 sequences, 32% of them seen once. The sample consisted of blood. Receptors originate from a human donor in good health. The CDR3 runs from the conserved cysteine through the conserved F or W. Each record gives: clone size, D gene, V gene, J gene, CDR3 protein, CDR3 DNA. A D gene is named only where the DNA matches it firmly. Expanded clones get a size class; other rows say once, few or many, or leave the size out.

-	TRBD2	TRBV5-4	TRBJ2-3	CASSLSGLAPSTDTQYF	TGTGCCAGCAGCCTCTCAGGACTAGCGCCTAGCACAGATACGCAGTATTTT
-	TRBD1	TRBV12-3/TRBV12-4	TRBJ1-5	CASTEQGAGQPQHF	TGTGCCAGCACTGAACAGGGGGCCGGCCAGCCCCAGCATTTT
-	-	TRBV20-1	TRBJ2-5	CSAGANHQETQYF	TGCAGTGCAGGGGCAAACCACCAAGAGACCCAGTACTTC
few	TRBD1	TRBV18	TRBJ2-7	CASSPRGQGGTYEQYF	TGTGCCAGCTCACCACGTGGACAGGGGGGAACCTACGAGCAGTACTTC
few	TRBD2	TRBV6-1	TRBJ2-5	CASMGLAGGGETQYF	TGTGCCAGCATGGGACTAGCGGGAGGGGGAGAGACCCAGTACTTC
-	-	TRBV6-4	TRBJ2-1	CASSLTGTREQFF	TGTGCCAGCAGCCTGACCGGGACGCGTGAGCAGTTCTTC
-	TRBD1	TRBV19	TRBJ1-2	CASSLGQGAIAYGYTF	TGTGCCAGTAGTCTTGGACAGGGGGCGATTGCTTATGGCTACACCTTC
few	-	TRBV6-2/TRBV6-3	TRBJ2-7	CASSYSNLADYEQYF	TGTGCCAGCAGTTACTCGAACCTAGCAGACTACGAGCAGTACTTC
-	-	TRBV4-3	TRBJ1-4	CASSQAGTNEKLFF	TGCGCCAGCAGCCAAGCAGGGACTAATGAAAAACTGTTTTTT
few	TRBD2	TRBV27	TRBJ2-3	CASTRLAGTDTQYF	TGTGCCAGCACTAGACTAGCGGGCACAGATACGCAGTATTTT
few	TRBD2	TRBV19	TRBJ2-1	CASGRNLAGGGEFF	TGTGCCAGTGGGCGCAACCTAGCGGGAGGCGGGGAGTTCTTC
once	-	TRBV9	TRBJ2-1	CASSVGGSANNEQFF	TGTGCCAGCAGCGTAGGAGGAAGCGCCAACAATGAGCAGTTCTTC
few	-	TRBV15	TRBJ1-1	CATSRDLRTMNTEAFF	TGTGCCACCAGCAGGGATCTCCGGACGATGAACACTGAAGCTTTCTTT
-	TRBD2	TRBV7-3	TRBJ2-1	CASSLGLAGGGTEQFF	TGTGCCAGCAGCTTGGGACTAGCGGGAGGCGGGACTGAGCAGTTCTTC
-	-	TRBV20-1	TRBJ2-1	CSASVGASNPNEQFF	TGCAGTGCTAGTGTGGGGGCCTCTAATCCGAATGAGCAGTTCTTC
medium-sized	-	TRBV7-2	TRBJ1-6	CASSLRGLSPLHF	TGTGCCAGCAGCTTAAGGGGACTCTCACCCCTCCACTTT
-	-	TRBV28	TRBJ1-2	CASTSGGTYYGYTF	TGTGCCAGCACCTCCGGGGGGACTTACTATGGCTACACCTTC
medium-sized	TRBD1	TRBV6-1	TRBJ2-7	CASSDGQGPHEQYF	TGTGCCAGCAGTGACGGACAGGGACCTCACGAGCAGTACTTC
-	TRBD2	TRBV4-1	TRBJ2-1	CASSQVIAGGGEQFF	TGCGCCAGCAGCCAAGTGATAGCGGGAGGAGGTGAGCAGTTCTTC
once	-	TRBV18	TRBJ1-2	CASSETFGALVGYTF	TGTGCCAGCTCCGAAACTTTTGGCGCTCTGGTGGGCTACACCTTC
medium-sized	-	TRBV29-1	TRBJ2-1	CSVDGNEQFF	TGCAGCGTTGATGGGAATGAGCAGTTCTTC
-	-	TRBV5-4	TRBJ2-7	CASSLPGRVYEQYF	TGTGCCAGCAGCTTGCCCGGGAGAGTATACGAGCAGTACTTC
few	TRBD2	TRBV4-2	TRBJ2-1	CASSQATSGNEQFF	TGTGCCAGCAGCCAAGCGACTAGCGGCAATGAGCAGTTCTTC
medium-sized	TRBD2	TRBV18	TRBJ2-3	CASSPRTSGSGDTQYF	TGTGCCAGCTCACCAAGGACTAGCGGGAGTGGAGATACGCAGTATTTT
-	TRBD2	TRBV27	TRBJ2-3	CASSSLGLAGGRDTDTQYF	TGTGCCAGCAGTTCCCTTGGACTAGCGGGAGGGCGGGACACAGATACGCAGTATTTT
few	-	TRBV7-2	TRBJ2-5	CASLPRARASSGETQYF	TGTGCCAGCCTCCCGCGGGCTAGGGCTTCGTCGGGAGAGACCCAGTACTTC
-	-	TRBV5-5	TRBJ2-7	CASSYTPNLNEQYF	TGTGCCAGCAGCTACACTCCAAACCTGAACGAGCAGTACTTC